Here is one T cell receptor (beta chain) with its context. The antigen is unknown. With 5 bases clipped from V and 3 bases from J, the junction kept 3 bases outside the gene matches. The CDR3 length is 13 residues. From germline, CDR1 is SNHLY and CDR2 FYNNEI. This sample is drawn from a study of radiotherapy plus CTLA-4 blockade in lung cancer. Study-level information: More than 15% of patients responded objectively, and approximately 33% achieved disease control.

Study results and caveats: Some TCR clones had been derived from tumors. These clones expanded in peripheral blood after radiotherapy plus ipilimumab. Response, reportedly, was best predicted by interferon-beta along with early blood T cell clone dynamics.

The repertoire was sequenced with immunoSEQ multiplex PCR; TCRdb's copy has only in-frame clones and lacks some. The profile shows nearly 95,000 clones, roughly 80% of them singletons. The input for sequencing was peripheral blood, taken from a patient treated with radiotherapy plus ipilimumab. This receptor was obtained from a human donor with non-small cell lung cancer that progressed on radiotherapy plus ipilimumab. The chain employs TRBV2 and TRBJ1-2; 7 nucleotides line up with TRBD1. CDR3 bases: TGTGCCAGCAGTTCCGACAGGGACTATGGCTACACCTTC. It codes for CASSSDRDYGYTF. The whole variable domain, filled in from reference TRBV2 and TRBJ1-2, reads EPEVTQTPSHQVTQMGQEVILRCVPISNHLYFYWYRQILGQKVEFLVSFYNNEISEKSEIFDDQFSVERPDGSNFTLKIRSTKLEDSAMYFCASSSDRDYGYTFGSGTRLTVV.